The 15 T cell receptor beta chains given below trace back to one sample, sequenced in a study of cytomegalovirus exposure and HLA in healthy donors. Clones were sequenced by immunoSEQ multiplex PCR, and TCRdb holds only the in-frame ones, with some missing. The sample holds more than 90,000 clones, about 82% seen once. Specimen: PBMCs. Every receptor here comes from a young man in good health and CMV-seronegative.

This chain uses TRBV6-1 with TRBJ1-4; D is possibly TRBD1 (6 bases). The CDR3 totals 13 residues. The germline CDR1 and CDR2 sequences are MNHNS and SASEGT. V was cut by 11 bases and J by 2 bases, with 12 bases left in between. Here the CDR3 DNA reads TGTGCCGCGAGGGGGTTGACTAATGAAAAACTGTTTTTT. Its translation is CAARGLTNEKLFF.

The V call is TRBV27, the J call TRBJ2-2; a weak D match, TRBD2 (6 bases). The CDR3 has 14 amino acids. CDR1 MNHEY and CDR2 SMNVEV come from the germline V gene (reference sequence). Trimming removed 0 bases at V and 6 bases at J, with 8 bases between. Written as DNA, the CDR3 is TGTGCCAGCAGTTTATCGCCGGGGGCCGGGGAGCTGTTTTTT. This encodes CASSLSPGAGELFF.

V is TRBV2 and J is TRBJ2-1; weak D call: TRBD2 (6 bases). The CDR3 totals 14 residues. V was cut by 2 bases and J by 7 bases, with 12 bases left in between. CDR1 and CDR2 (germline): SNHLY, FYNNEI. CDR3 DNA: TGTGCCAGCAGTGAATCGGCGGGAATAAATGAGCAGTTCTTC. It translates to CASSESAGINEQFF.

This rearrangement joins TRBV2 to TRBJ2-5, with 14 bases matching TRBD2. The CDR3 consists of 14 residues. Germline CDR1 is SNHLY and CDR2 is FYNNEI. V dropped 5 bases and J dropped 10; count of bases not matched to a gene: 6. DNA for the CDR3: TGTGCCAGCAGTCCCTCCGGACTAGCGGGAGGCCAGTACTTC. Translated, it gives CASSPSGLAGGQYF. Drawing the rest from reference TRBV2 and TRBJ2-5, the complete variable domain is EPEVTQTPSHQVTQMGQEVILRCVPISNHLYFYWYRQILGQKVEFLVSFYNNEISEKSEIFDDQFSVERPDGSNFTLKIRSTKLEDSAMYFCASSPSGLAGGQYFGPGTRLLVL.

The chain links TRBV7-9 to TRBJ1-4; TRBD1 agrees at 9 bases. There are 13 residues in the CDR3. CDR1 and CDR2 from the germline V gene are SEHNR and FQNEAQ (reference sequence). J was trimmed by 8 bases and V by 4 bases; bases with no gene match: 2. CDR3 sequence (DNA): TGTGCCAGCAGCTGGGACAGGGCGGAAAAACTGTTTTTT. It yields the protein CASSWDRAEKLFF.

The chain combines TRBV11-2 with TRBJ2-7; TRBD2 matches at 8 bases. J lost 2 bases, V lost 3 bases, and 6 bases had no gene match. Germline V gene data show CDR1 as SGHAT and CDR2 as FQNNGV. The CDR3 length is 15 residues. In DNA, the CDR3 is TGTGCCAGCAGCTTTTCCACTAGCGGTACCTACGAGCAGTACTTC. Its protein is CASSFSTSGTYEQYF.

The chain couples TRBV6-1 to TRBJ1-1, with D possibly matching TRBD1 (5 bases). This CDR3 is built from 12 residues. Looked up from germline, CDR1 is MNHNS and CDR2 is SASEGT. With 6 bases removed from V and 4 bases from J, the gap between germline ends came to 9 bases. The CDR3 DNA is TGTGCCAGCAGCACAAGGGGCACTGAAGCTTTCTTT. Protein sequence: CASSTRGTEAFF.

The chain couples TRBV30 to TRBJ2-2, with 7 bases matching TRBD1. The V and J ends lost 4 bases and 6 bases, in that order; junction bases with no gene match: 2. The CDR3 extends over 12 amino acids. Germline values: CDR1 GTSNPN, CDR2 SVGIG (reference sequence). Here the CDR3 DNA reads TGTGCCTGGACAGGGGGTGCCGGGGAGCTGTTTTTT. This translates into CAWTGGAGELFF.

This chain connects TRBV28 to TRBJ2-2, with TRBD1 matching 9 bases. V lost 5 bases, J lost 6 bases, and 7 bases stayed unmatched. Per the germline V gene, CDR1 is MDHEN and CDR2 is SYDVKM. The CDR3 runs to 15 residues. CDR3 protein: CASSPRDRESGELFF. The DNA of the CDR3 is TGTGCCAGCAGTCCCCGGGACAGGGAGTCCGGGGAGCTGTTTTTT. The full variable domain, completed using reference TRBV28 and TRBJ2-2, is DVKVTQSSRYLVKRTGEKVFLECVQDMDHENMFWYRQDPGLGLRLIYFSYDVKMKEKGDIPEGYSVSREKKERFSLILESASTNQTSMYLCASSPRDRESGELFFGEGSRLTVL.

The rearrangement links TRBV12-5 to TRBJ2-3; 10 bases map to TRBD1. This CDR3 spans 15 amino acids. V was clipped by 3 bases and J by 3 bases; unmatched bases: 3. Germline values: CDR1 LGHNT, CDR2 FRNRAP. The CDR3 DNA follows: TGTGCTAGTGGTTTTGGGACAGGGGAAACAGATACGCAGTATTTT. It translates to CASGFGTGETDTQYF.

The genes are TRBV27 and TRBJ1-2, with D hard to call. The CDR3 totals 14 residues. The ends were cut back, 6 bases at V and 0 bases at J, with 11 bases in the middle. Germline V gives CDR1 MNHEY, CDR2 SMNVEV (reference sequence). The CDR3 nucleotides read TGTGCCAGCAGACTTACACTAGCTAACTATGGCTACACCTTC. The encoded protein is CASRLTLANYGYTF.

V is TRBV5-1 and J is TRBJ2-3; a possible D gene is TRBD2 (6 bases). CDR1 is SGHRS and CDR2 is YFSETQ in the germline V gene. Deletions cut 4 bases from V and 2 bases from J, with 11 bases between. The CDR3 totals 14 residues. CDR3 sequence: CASSVGLSTDTQYF. The CDR3 DNA reads as TGCGCCAGCAGCGTGGGACTTTCCACAGATACGCAGTATTTT.

The chain has TRBV6-5 and TRBJ2-1; 7 bases are shared with TRBD1. V was pared by 2 bases and J by 8 bases, with 3 bases of the junction left unmatched. Germline V gives CDR1 MNHEY, CDR2 SVGAGI. This CDR3 has 13 amino acids. CDR3 amino acids: CASSYGQVDEQFF. The CDR3 DNA sequence: TGTGCCAGCAGTTACGGACAGGTTGATGAGCAGTTCTTC.

This clone appeared a few times. V is TRBV5-1 and J is TRBJ1-1; D gene uncertain. Germline-derived CDR1 and CDR2 are SGHRS and YFSETQ. The V end was cut by 4 bases, the J end by 3 bases, with 13 bases between. The CDR3 runs to 14 residues. In DNA form, the CDR3 reads TGCGCCAGCAGCCGCGTGGGAGTTGACACTGAAGCTTTCTTT. It specifies CASSRVGVDTEAFF.

The CDR3 nucleotides are TGCGCCAGCAGCCAAGGGGGGCTGGCACCTACGGGTCAGCCCCAGCATTTT. The encoded protein is CASSQGGLAPTGQPQHF. The chain couples TRBV4-1 to TRBJ1-5; perhaps TRBD1 as D (6 bases). V shed 1 base and J shed 6 bases, with 19 bases lying between them. CDR1 and CDR2 from the germline V gene are MGHRA and YSYEKL. This CDR3 has 17 residues.